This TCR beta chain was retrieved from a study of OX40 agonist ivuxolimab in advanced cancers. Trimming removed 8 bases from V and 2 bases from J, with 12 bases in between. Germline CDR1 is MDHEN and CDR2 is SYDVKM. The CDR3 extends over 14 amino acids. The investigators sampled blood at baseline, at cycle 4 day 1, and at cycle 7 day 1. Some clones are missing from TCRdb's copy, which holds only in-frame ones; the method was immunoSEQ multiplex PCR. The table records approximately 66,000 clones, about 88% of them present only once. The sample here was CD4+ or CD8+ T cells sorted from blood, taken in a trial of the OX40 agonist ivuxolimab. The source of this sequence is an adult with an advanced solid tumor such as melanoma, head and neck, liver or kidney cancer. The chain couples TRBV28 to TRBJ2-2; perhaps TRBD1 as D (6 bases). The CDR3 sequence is CASRGQLNTGELFF. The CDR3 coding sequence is TGTGCCAGCCGAGGACAGCTAAACACCGGGGAGCTGTTTTTT.